The rows below give T cell receptor beta chains drawn from one sample of a study of shared clonotypes between healthy human individuals. TCRdb's table, derived via immunoSEQ multiplex PCR, lists solely in-frame clones and lacks some. Found here are fewer than 1.6 million clones, approximately 98.5% of them singletons; the top ten hold about 0.34%. The sample comprised naive CD4+ T cells sorted from blood. These receptors were obtained from a man aged 30 to 39 in good health. Each CDR3 is given with its conserved first and last residue. The D gene is left open where the match is weak. Clone sizes are given selectively: once, few, many, or a class where the clone is expanded.

CDR3 DNA: TGCGCCAGCAGCTTGGCCACGTTGGAAGAGACCCAGTACTTC
CDR3 protein: CASSLATLEETQYF
clone size: once
V gene: TRBV5-1
J gene: TRBJ2-5
D gene: NA

CDR3 DNA: TGTGCCAGCAGCTTGGACGCGAGCGACGAGCAGTACTTC
CDR3 protein: CASSLDASDEQYF
clone size: NA
V gene: TRBV5-5
J gene: TRBJ2-7
D gene: NA

CDR3 DNA: TGTGCCAGCAGAGTCGGGACTAGCGGGGACAATGAGCAGTTCTTC
CDR3 protein: CASRVGTSGDNEQFF
clone size: NA
V gene: TRBV5-4
J gene: TRBJ2-1
D gene: TRBD2

CDR3 DNA: TGTGCCACCAGCAGAGAACTAGCTAGCTACGAGCAGTACTTC
CDR3 protein: CATSRELASYEQYF
clone size: NA
V gene: TRBV15
J gene: TRBJ2-7
D gene: NA

CDR3 DNA: TGTGCCAGTAGTCCGGAGACAGGGCGATACGAGCAGTACTTC
CDR3 protein: CASSPETGRYEQYF
clone size: NA
V gene: TRBV19
J gene: TRBJ2-7
D gene: TRBD1

CDR3 DNA: TGTGCCAGTAGTACGGGGGGCCTCTACGAGCAGTACTTC
CDR3 protein: CASSTGGLYEQYF
clone size: NA
V gene: TRBV19
J gene: TRBJ2-7
D gene: NA

CDR3 DNA: TGTGCCAGCAGTGAAGCGCCGGGACAGGGGGACGAGCAGTACTTC
CDR3 protein: CASSEAPGQGDEQYF
clone size: NA
V gene: TRBV2
J gene: TRBJ2-7
D gene: TRBD1

CDR3 DNA: TGTGCCAGCAGCTTCCTTGAGTCAGGAAACACCATATATTTT
CDR3 protein: CASSFLESGNTIYF
clone size: NA
V gene: TRBV5-6
J gene: TRBJ1-3
D gene: NA

CDR3 DNA: TGTGCCAGCAGTTACCGGCAGGGAGTCGGCGAGCAGTACTTC
CDR3 protein: CASSYRQGVGEQYF
clone size: NA
V gene: TRBV6-5
J gene: TRBJ2-7
D gene: NA

CDR3 DNA: TGTGCCAGCAGCCAAGGTACCAGACTGAATGAAAAACTGTTTTTT
CDR3 protein: CASSQGTRLNEKLFF
clone size: NA
V gene: TRBV14
J gene: TRBJ1-4
D gene: NA

CDR3 DNA: TGTGCCAGCAGATTACTAGCGGGAGCCGGGGAGCTGTTTTTT
CDR3 protein: CASRLLAGAGELFF
clone size: NA
V gene: TRBV5-4
J gene: TRBJ2-2
D gene: TRBD2

CDR3 DNA: TGTGCTAGCAGCTTCGGGAGAGTAGGCCCCTACGAGCAGTACTTC
CDR3 protein: CASSFGRVGPYEQYF
clone size: NA
V gene: TRBV7-7
J gene: TRBJ2-7
D gene: NA

CDR3 DNA: TGTGCCAGCACGGAGGGACCGAGCAATCAGCCCCAGCATTTT
CDR3 protein: CASTEGPSNQPQHF
clone size: NA
V gene: TRBV19
J gene: TRBJ1-5
D gene: NA

CDR3 DNA: TGTGCCAGCAGCTTATTCCTGGGGGCCAAAAACATTCAGTACTTC
CDR3 protein: CASSLFLGAKNIQYF
clone size: once
V gene: TRBV7-9
J gene: TRBJ2-4
D gene: NA

CDR3 DNA: TGTGCCAGCTCACGGGGATCGTACGAGGATGAGCAGTTCTTC
CDR3 protein: CASSRGSYEDEQFF
clone size: NA
V gene: TRBV18
J gene: TRBJ2-1
D gene: NA

CDR3 DNA: TGTGCCAGCAGCTTAAACACGGGCCCGACGAGGGGCTACACCTTC
CDR3 protein: CASSLNTGPTRGYTF
clone size: once
V gene: TRBV11-2
J gene: TRBJ1-2
D gene: NA

CDR3 DNA: TGTGCCAGCAGCTCACAGGGGACAGGGACCCAGTACTTC
CDR3 protein: CASSSQGTGTQYF
clone size: NA
V gene: TRBV11-2
J gene: TRBJ2-5
D gene: TRBD1

CDR3 DNA: TGTGCCAGCACCCAGGGCCAAGGGGTAACCTACGAGCAGTACTTC
CDR3 protein: CASTQGQGVTYEQYF
clone size: NA
V gene: TRBV2
J gene: TRBJ2-7
D gene: NA

CDR3 DNA: TGTGCCAGCAGCCAATCCCTGAACACTGAAGCTTTCTTT
CDR3 protein: CASSQSLNTEAFF
clone size: NA
V gene: TRBV14
J gene: TRBJ1-1
D gene: NA

CDR3 DNA: TGTGCCAGCAGTTTCCGCAGAACCTCCTACGAGCAGTACTTC
CDR3 protein: CASSFRRTSYEQYF
clone size: NA
V gene: TRBV27
J gene: TRBJ2-7
D gene: NA

CDR3 DNA: TGTGCCAGCAGCTTGGTATTCCAGGGGACAGATACGCAGTATTTT
CDR3 protein: CASSLVFQGTDTQYF
clone size: NA
V gene: TRBV5-5
J gene: TRBJ2-3
D gene: NA

CDR3 DNA: TGTGCCAGTTCACCTGGGATGAACTTAAAATCGGAGCAGTTCTTC
CDR3 protein: CASSPGMNLKSEQFF
clone size: NA
V gene: TRBV18
J gene: TRBJ2-1
D gene: NA

CDR3 DNA: TGCACCAGCAACACCCGGAGGGTAGCGGGCTACGAGCAGTACTTC
CDR3 protein: CTSNTRRVAGYEQYF
clone size: NA
V gene: TRBV1
J gene: TRBJ2-7
D gene: NA

CDR3 DNA: TGTGCCAGCAGCCTGCTACCGAATCAGCCCCAGCATTTT
CDR3 protein: CASSLLPNQPQHF
clone size: few
V gene: TRBV27
J gene: TRBJ1-5
D gene: NA

CDR3 DNA: TGTGCCAGCAGCTTTCGAGTACAAGAGACCCAGTACTTC
CDR3 protein: CASSFRVQETQYF
clone size: NA
V gene: TRBV5-4
J gene: TRBJ2-5
D gene: NA

CDR3 DNA: TGTGCCAGCAGCTCCTGGGACAGGGACAGGACCTACGAGCAGTACTTC
CDR3 protein: CASSSWDRDRTYEQYF
clone size: NA
V gene: TRBV7-2
J gene: TRBJ2-7
D gene: TRBD1

CDR3 DNA: TGCAGCGTTAACAGGGGCCAAAACATTCAGTACTTC
CDR3 protein: CSVNRGQNIQYF
clone size: NA
V gene: TRBV29-1
J gene: TRBJ2-4
D gene: TRBD1

CDR3 DNA: TGTGCCAGCAGCCTCCCGGGACAGGGGGCCCACGAGCAGTACTTC
CDR3 protein: CASSLPGQGAHEQYF
clone size: NA
V gene: TRBV7-2
J gene: TRBJ2-7
D gene: TRBD1

CDR3 DNA: TGTGCCATCGACACAAGAACGGGGGCGCGGGGCACTGAAGCTTTCTTT
CDR3 protein: CAIDTRTGARGTEAFF
clone size: NA
V gene: TRBV7-9
J gene: TRBJ1-1
D gene: NA

CDR3 DNA: TGCGCCAGCAGCCCTCAGAGGGGACTAGCAGGTGAGCAGTACTTC
CDR3 protein: CASSPQRGLAGEQYF
clone size: NA
V gene: TRBV5-1
J gene: TRBJ2-7
D gene: TRBD2

CDR3 DNA: TGTGCCAGCAGTTCCGGGTCAATCGAAGAGACCCAGTACTTC
CDR3 protein: CASSSGSIEETQYF
clone size: NA
V gene: TRBV5-4
J gene: TRBJ2-5
D gene: NA

CDR3 DNA: TGTGCCAGCAGCACTCGACAGGGTGGATCGATTAATGAGCAGTTCTTC
CDR3 protein: CASSTRQGGSINEQFF
clone size: once
V gene: TRBV11-2
J gene: TRBJ2-1
D gene: TRBD1

CDR3 DNA: TGTGCCAGCAGCTTACGCACCCCGAAGGAGCGGAGTAGCACAGATACGCAGTATTTT
CDR3 protein: CASSLRTPKERSSTDTQYF
clone size: NA
V gene: TRBV7-9
J gene: TRBJ2-3
D gene: NA

CDR3 DNA: TGCGCCAGCAGCTTGCGTCTAGCGGGGTCCTACAATGAGCAGTTCTTC
CDR3 protein: CASSLRLAGSYNEQFF
clone size: once
V gene: TRBV5-1
J gene: TRBJ2-1
D gene: TRBD2

CDR3 DNA: TGTGCCAGCAGTGAACGTGGTGCCACTGAAGCTTTCTTT
CDR3 protein: CASSERGATEAFF
clone size: NA
V gene: TRBV6-1
J gene: TRBJ1-1
D gene: NA

CDR3 DNA: TGCGCCAGCAGCTTGGGGGCTCGGGCTAGCGGGCTTAGGAACACCGGGGAGCTGTTTTTT
CDR3 protein: CASSLGARASGLRNTGELFF
clone size: NA
V gene: TRBV5-1
J gene: TRBJ2-2
D gene: TRBD2

CDR3 DNA: TGTGCCAGCAGTTTACTCGGCGGACCCTACGAGCAGTACTTC
CDR3 protein: CASSLLGGPYEQYF
clone size: NA
V gene: TRBV28
J gene: TRBJ2-7
D gene: NA

CDR3 DNA: TGTGCCAGCAGTGAAAGGGATCACGAGCAGTACTTC
CDR3 protein: CASSERDHEQYF
clone size: NA
V gene: TRBV6-1
J gene: TRBJ2-7
D gene: NA

CDR3 DNA: TGTGCCAGCTCACCGCTCTCGCGGGAGGTGCCAGATACGCAGTATTTT
CDR3 protein: CASSPLSREVPDTQYF
clone size: NA
V gene: TRBV18
J gene: TRBJ2-3
D gene: TRBD2

CDR3 DNA: TGCGCCAGCAGCGGCCATAGGGGGCTCGGTTCCTACAATGAGCAGTTCTTC
CDR3 protein: CASSGHRGLGSYNEQFF
clone size: NA
V gene: TRBV4-1
J gene: TRBJ2-1
D gene: TRBD1

CDR3 DNA: TGTGCCAGGTCGGGGGGCGAGGGCTATGGCTACACCTTC
CDR3 protein: CARSGGEGYGYTF
clone size: once
V gene: TRBV21-1
J gene: TRBJ1-2
D gene: NA

CDR3 DNA: TGTGCCAGCTCACCACGAGGTACAGGGAGGCAGGACACTGAAGCTTTCTTT
CDR3 protein: CASSPRGTGRQDTEAFF
clone size: NA
V gene: TRBV18
J gene: TRBJ1-1
D gene: NA

CDR3 DNA: TGTGCCAGCAGTGAACCAGCTCGACATGGCTACACCTTC
CDR3 protein: CASSEPARHGYTF
clone size: NA
V gene: TRBV6-1
J gene: TRBJ1-2
D gene: NA

CDR3 DNA: TGTGCCAGCAGCTTATTAATCAGTCGGGGGTGGGCCCAAGAGACCCAGTACTTC
CDR3 protein: CASSLLISRGWAQETQYF
clone size: once
V gene: TRBV11-2
J gene: TRBJ2-5
D gene: NA

CDR3 DNA: TGTGCCAGCAGGCGGGACAGACCTAGCACAGATACGCAGTATTTT
CDR3 protein: CASRRDRPSTDTQYF
clone size: NA
V gene: TRBV2
J gene: TRBJ2-3
D gene: NA

CDR3 DNA: TGTGCCAGCTCACCACGTGGACAGGGATGGAATGAGCAGTTCTTC
CDR3 protein: CASSPRGQGWNEQFF
clone size: NA
V gene: TRBV18
J gene: TRBJ2-1
D gene: TRBD1

CDR3 DNA: TGTGCCAGCAGTGAAGGGCTAGCGGGAAGTGAGCAGTTCTTC
CDR3 protein: CASSEGLAGSEQFF
clone size: NA
V gene: TRBV2
J gene: TRBJ2-1
D gene: TRBD2

CDR3 DNA: TGTGCCAGCAGTCTAGATCAGGGGGCAAATTACGAGCAGTACTTC
CDR3 protein: CASSLDQGANYEQYF
clone size: NA
V gene: TRBV28
J gene: TRBJ2-7
D gene: TRBD1

CDR3 DNA: TGTGCCAGCAGCGGACCGGGACAGGGCTTTTATGAGCAGTTCTTC
CDR3 protein: CASSGPGQGFYEQFF
clone size: NA
V gene: TRBV9
J gene: TRBJ2-1
D gene: TRBD1

CDR3 DNA: TGCAGCGTCCCCAGACCGGACAGGCCCCAAGAGACCCAGTACTTC
CDR3 protein: CSVPRPDRPQETQYF
clone size: NA
V gene: TRBV29-1
J gene: TRBJ2-5
D gene: TRBD1

CDR3 DNA: TGTGCCAGCAGTTTAGGACTAGCGGCCCTGAACACCGGGGAGCTGTTTTTT
CDR3 protein: CASSLGLAALNTGELFF
clone size: NA
V gene: TRBV27
J gene: TRBJ2-2
D gene: TRBD2

CDR3 DNA: TGCAGCGTTGGGCGGGAGGTCAACACCGGGGAGCTGTTTTTT
CDR3 protein: CSVGREVNTGELFF
clone size: few
V gene: TRBV29-1
J gene: TRBJ2-2
D gene: TRBD2

CDR3 DNA: TGTGCTAGCAGCGCGGGATCGAGCTCCTACAATGAGCAGTTCTTC
CDR3 protein: CASSAGSSSYNEQFF
clone size: NA
V gene: TRBV7-7
J gene: TRBJ2-1
D gene: NA

CDR3 DNA: TGTGCCAGCAGCTTGTTAGCGGGAGGGCCTGTGGTTTGGGCCGGGGAGCTGTTTTTT
CDR3 protein: CASSLLAGGPVVWAGELFF
clone size: NA
V gene: TRBV5-6
J gene: TRBJ2-2
D gene: TRBD2

CDR3 DNA: TGTGCCAGCTCCCCAATCCGAGATACGCAGTATTTT
CDR3 protein: CASSPIRDTQYF
clone size: NA
V gene: TRBV18
J gene: TRBJ2-3
D gene: NA

CDR3 DNA: TGTGCCAGCAGCTTAAGGGCCGGTAGGGATGAGCAGTTCTTC
CDR3 protein: CASSLRAGRDEQFF
clone size: NA
V gene: TRBV7-3
J gene: TRBJ2-1
D gene: NA

CDR3 DNA: TGTGCCAGCGACCAAGCACAGGGCCCTGAAGCTTTCTTT
CDR3 protein: CASDQAQGPEAFF
clone size: NA
V gene: TRBV11-3
J gene: TRBJ1-1
D gene: NA

CDR3 DNA: TGTGCCAGCAGCTACACTAGCGGCCAATACAATGAGCAGTTCTTC
CDR3 protein: CASSYTSGQYNEQFF
clone size: NA
V gene: TRBV11-2
J gene: TRBJ2-1
D gene: TRBD2

CDR3 DNA: TGTGCCAGCAGCCAAGATTTCTACGAGCAGTACTTC
CDR3 protein: CASSQDFYEQYF
clone size: few
V gene: TRBV14
J gene: TRBJ2-7
D gene: NA